The 9 T cell receptor beta chains below were found in one sample sequenced in a study of control samples from healthy donors and cancer patients. Only in-frame clones appear in the TCRdb table, and some are missing; sequencing was by immunoSEQ multiplex PCR. The sample consists of under 100,000 clones, 80% to 95% of them appearing once. Source material: blood. The receptors come from a woman in her twenties or thirties in good health.

This clone occurred once. The chain combines TRBV6-2 or TRBV6-3 with TRBJ2-1; 7 positions match TRBD2. This CDR3 contains 15 residues. The germline V gene has CDR1 MNHEY and CDR2 SVGEGT. The ends lost 2 bases at V and 7 bases at J; junction bases unmatched: 8. The CDR3 sequence: CASSYLVAGENEQFF. The CDR3, as DNA: TGTGCCAGCAGTTACCTGGTGGCGGGGGAAAATGAGCAGTTCTTC.

The V and J genes are TRBV3-1 (or the pseudogene TRBV3-2) and TRBJ2-1, with TRBD2 identical over 8 bases. The CDR3 extends over 15 amino acids. Trimming cost V 1 base and J 8 bases; bases outside gene matches: 7. CDR1 is LGHDT, CDR2 YNNKEL, per germline (reference sequence). CDR3 sequence reads: CASSQGSGSDDEQFF. CDR3 DNA sequence: TGTGCCAGCAGCCAAGGGAGCGGGAGCGACGATGAGCAGTTCTTC.

This sequence joins TRBV6-5 and TRBJ1-1, with unresolved D. V was clipped by 0 bases and J by 0 bases, with 8 bases between them. This CDR3 spans 15 amino acids. Germline V CDR1 and CDR2: MNHEY, SVGAGI. The CDR3 protein is CASSYSYGVNTEAFF. Written as DNA, the CDR3 is TGTGCCAGCAGTTACTCGTACGGGGTGAACACTGAAGCTTTCTTT.

The CDR3: CASTTSQGLAKNIQYF. Written as DNA, the CDR3 is TGTGCCAGCACTACTTCCCAGGGTTTAGCCAAAAACATTCAGTACTTC. The chain links TRBV27 to TRBJ2-4, with D perhaps matching TRBD1 (5 bases). The germline V and J ends were trimmed by 7 bases and 0 bases, with 16 bases remaining between them. CDR1 is MNHEY, CDR2 SMNVEV, per germline (reference sequence). The CDR3 is 16 residues long.

The CDR3 nucleotides read TGTGCCAGCAGCCAAGATGTCGGACAGGGGACAAACACCATATATTTT. Protein: CASSQDVGQGTNTIYF. J is TRBJ1-3 and V is TRBV3-1 (or the pseudogene TRBV3-2); 9 bases map to TRBD1. This CDR3 is 16 amino acids long. Losses at the gene ends were 0 bases for V and 6 bases for J; bases not matched to a gene: 6. Germline V lookup: CDR1 LGHDT, CDR2 YNNKEL (reference sequence).

The chain joins TRBV2 to TRBJ2-1; no reliable D call. Germline assignment: CDR1 SNHLY and CDR2 FYNNEI. Trimming removed 5 bases from V and 2 bases from J, with 13 bases in between. CDR3 size: 15 residues. In DNA form, the CDR3 reads TGTGCCAGCAGTAACGGGTGGGCACCCTACAATGAGCAGTTCTTC. It translates to CASSNGWAPYNEQFF.

The chain uses TRBV6-5 and TRBJ2-7; TRBD2 is a possible D gene (6 bases). V was shortened by 2 bases and J by 3 bases, with 14 bases between the two germline ends. Germline loops: CDR1 MNHEY, CDR2 SVGAGI. CDR3 size: 15 residues. CDR3 nucleotide sequence: TGTGCCAGCAGTTACGTCGGGCAGGGACTCTACGAGCAGTACTTC. Protein: CASSYVGQGLYEQYF.

V gene TRBV18 combines with J gene TRBJ2-1, with D tentatively TRBD1 (5 bases). Germline V gives CDR1 KGHSH, CDR2 LQKENI. V was pared by 6 bases and J by 6 bases, with 9 bases between. The CDR3 has 12 amino acids. The DNA for the CDR3 is TGTGCCAGCTCCAGAGACAGCAATGAGCAGTTCTTC. This translates into CASSRDSNEQFF.

The V gene is TRBV6-4, the J gene TRBJ2-1; 14 positions match TRBD2. CDR3 length equals 15 residues. Looked up from germline, CDR1 is MRHNA and CDR2 is SNTAGT. V lost 5 bases to trimming and J lost 9 bases; unmatched junction nucleotides: 6. CDR3 nucleotides: TGTGCCAGCAGTACCGGGACTAGCGGGAGCTCTGAGCAGTTCTTC. This encodes CASSTGTSGSSEQFF.